The 24 T cell receptor beta chains below were found in one sample sequenced in a study of technical replicates of blood from four donors (dated by TCRdb to the late 2010s). The library was made by the immunoSEQ multiplex PCR assay. TCRdb re-hosts the immuneACCESS table, in-frame sequences only. Its copies lack some clones; in the studies checked, an unresolved V gene accounts for under half of them, and the cause for the rest is not known. This sample lists 56,000 or so clones; 90% to 95% were detected once. In total, the top ten clones hold 2.5% to 4% of the sample. The sequenced sample was PBMCs. Source of these receptors: a human donor in good health. Some clones in this sample may be carry-over from other donors' samples.

The J gene is TRBJ2-7, the V gene TRBV4-3, with D possibly TRBD1 on 5 matching bases. CDR3 length: 14 amino acids. V was clipped by 1 base and J by 5 bases, with 12 bases between them. CDR1 is LGHNA, CDR2 YSLEER, per germline. Here the CDR3 reads CASSQVPGRDEQYF. CDR3 sequence (DNA): TGCGCCAGCAGCCAAGTTCCGGGCAGGGACGAGCAGTACTTC.

The CDR3: CASSRGTGPEETQYF. The DNA for the CDR3 is TGTGCCAGCAGCCGAGGGACAGGGCCCGAAGAGACCCAGTACTTC. The chain recombines TRBV7-6 with TRBJ2-5; 9 nucleotides match TRBD1. The CDR3 totals 15 residues. Looked up from germline, CDR1 is SGHVS and CDR2 is FNYEAQ. The ends lost 5 bases at V and 3 bases at J; junction bases unmatched: 7.

The gene calls are TRBV9 and TRBJ1-2; D is unclear. CDR3 size: 13 residues. CDR1 is SGDLS, CDR2 YYNGEE, per germline. V lost 0 bases to trimming and J lost 6 bases, with 9 bases between them. CDR3 amino acids: CASSVDSDNGYTF. For the CDR3, the DNA is TGTGCCAGCAGCGTAGATTCAGATAATGGCTACACCTTC.

The chain links TRBV19 to TRBJ2-7, with TRBD1 identical over 7 bases. Trimming removed 1 base from V and 1 base from J; junction bases left unmatched: 10. Germline CDR1 is LNHDA and CDR2 is SQIVND (reference sequence). CDR3 size: 17 residues. CDR3 DNA: TGTGCCAGTAGTATAGCCGGGGACAGCCGGTGGTCCTACGAGCAGTACTTC. Its protein is CASSIAGDSRWSYEQYF.

The gene calls are TRBV18 and TRBJ1-4, with 7 bases lining up with TRBD1. The CDR3 spans 15 residues. The V gene's germline CDR1 is KGHSH and CDR2 LQKENI. V lost 3 bases, J lost 1 base, and 2 bases stayed unmatched. CDR3 amino acids: CASSPRQGTNEKLFF. The CDR3 bases are TGTGCCAGCTCACCCCGACAGGGAACTAATGAAAAACTGTTTTTT. Complete variable domain (other parts from reference TRBV18 and TRBJ1-4): NAGVMQNPRHLVRRRGQEARLRCSPMKGHSHVYWYRQLPEEGLKFMVYLQKENIIDESGMPKERFSAEFPKEGPSILRIQQVVRGDSAAYFCASSPRQGTNEKLFFGSGTQLSVL.

V usage is TRBV7-9 and J usage is TRBJ2-7, with a possible D match to TRBD1 (6 bases). V was trimmed by 2 bases and J by 3 bases, leaving 14 bases between them. Germline CDR1 SEHNR, CDR2 FQNEAQ (reference sequence). This CDR3 has 15 amino acids. The CDR3 bases are TGTGCCAGCAGCTTACTACAGGGTAACTACTACGAGCAGTACTTC. Residues: CASSLLQGNYYEQYF.

The V and J genes are TRBV5-1 and TRBJ2-1, with 9 bases aligning to TRBD2. The length of the CDR3 is 16 residues. Germline values: CDR1 SGHRS, CDR2 YFSETQ. The V segment lost 4 bases and the J segment 7 bases; nucleotides outside the gene matches: 12. CDR3 nucleotides: TGCGCCAGCAGCATGGGGGCGGGAGGGGTTAAGAATGAGCAGTTCTTC. Its translation is CASSMGAGGVKNEQFF. Looking up the rest from reference TRBV5-1 and TRBJ2-1 gives the full variable domain: KAGVTQTPRYLIKTRGQQVTLSCSPISGHRSVSWYQQTPGQGLQFLFEYFSETQRNKGNFPGRFSGRQFSNSRSEMNVSTLELGDSALYLCASSMGAGGVKNEQFFGPGTRLTVL.

The DNA for the CDR3 is TGTGCCAGCGGGGGGGATGAGCAGTTCTTC. Its protein product is CASGGDEQFF. The chain carries TRBV6-5 and TRBJ2-1, with TRBD2 identical over 7 bases. V was pared by 8 bases and J by 8 bases, with 0 bases of the junction left unmatched. In germline, CDR1 is MNHEY, CDR2 SVGAGI. The CDR3 runs to 10 residues.

V gene TRBV5-6 combines with J gene TRBJ1-2, with 9 nucleotides matching TRBD1. Germline V gives CDR1 SGHDT, CDR2 YYEEEE. The CDR3 length is 18 residues. J lost 4 bases, V lost 4 bases, and 17 bases had no gene match. The CDR3 loop is CASSLTYGTGLVIYGYTF. The CDR3 bases are TGTGCCAGCAGCCTCACTTACGGGACAGGGCTGGTCATCTATGGCTACACCTTC.

The chain links TRBV5-1 to TRBJ1-3, with D perhaps matching TRBD1 (6 bases). The V gene lost 4 bases and the J gene lost 4 bases, with 12 bases spanning the gap. This CDR3 is 14 amino acids long. Germline loops: CDR1 SGHRS, CDR2 YFSETQ. The CDR3 sequence is CASSQGTSGNTIYF. The CDR3 nucleotides read TGCGCCAGCAGCCAGGGGACATCCGGAAACACCATATATTTT.

The chain has TRBV5-6 and TRBJ1-6; 8 bases agree with TRBD1. The CDR3 consists of 15 residues. Germline V gene sequence: CDR1 SGHDT, CDR2 YYEEEE. Trimming took 2 bases from V and 4 from J; bases not matched to a gene: 2. The CDR3 protein is CASSLQGVYNSPLHF. CDR3 DNA: TGTGCCAGCAGCTTACAGGGGGTTTATAATTCACCCCTCCACTTT.

V is TRBV29-1 and J is TRBJ2-3; D is perhaps TRBD1 (5 bases). This CDR3 has 14 amino acids. Per the germline V gene, CDR1 is SQVTM and CDR2 is ANQGSEA. V lost 5 bases and J 0 bases, leaving 12 bases between the germline ends. The CDR3 here is CSVWGPTSTDTQYF. CDR3 in DNA: TGCAGCGTTTGGGGCCCGACTAGCACAGATACGCAGTATTTT.

J is TRBJ2-1 and V is TRBV9; D is possibly TRBD1 (5 bases). Germline V gene sequence: CDR1 SGDLS, CDR2 YYNGEE. V gave up 0 bases and J gave up 6 bases, with 16 bases separating them. The CDR3 has 16 amino acids. As DNA, the CDR3 is TGTGCCAGCAGCGTAGTGGACAACCGGGTTGGCAATGAGCAGTTCTTC. Translated: CASSVVDNRVGNEQFF.

A single count supports this clone. The rearrangement links TRBV6-6 to TRBJ2-1, with D perhaps TRBD2 (6 bases). There are 13 residues in the CDR3. CDR1 MNHNY and CDR2 SVGAGI come from the germline V gene (reference sequence). V gave up 2 bases and J gave up 4 bases, with 6 bases separating them. In DNA, the CDR3 is TGTGCCAGCAGTTACGGGGGGTACAATGAGCAGTTCTTC. Translation: CASSYGGYNEQFF.

The chain employs TRBV19 and TRBJ1-1, with TRBD1 matching 9 bases. Germline CDR1 is LNHDA and CDR2 is SQIVND (reference sequence). The CDR3 is 14 residues long. The ends lost 5 bases at V and 6 bases at J; junction bases unmatched: 7. The CDR3 region is CASSSGTGHPEAFF. For the CDR3, the DNA is TGTGCCAGTAGTTCAGGGACAGGGCACCCTGAAGCTTTCTTT.

This rearrangement joins TRBV6-5 to TRBJ1-4; D remains unclear. The CDR3 is made up of 15 amino acids. Germline lookup yields CDR1 MNHEY and CDR2 SVGAGI. The ends were cut back, 0 bases at V and 10 bases at J, with 15 bases in the middle. The CDR3 reads CASSYSWRNLGKLFF. The CDR3 DNA reads as TGTGCCAGCAGTTACTCCTGGAGGAATTTGGGAAAACTGTTTTTT.

The chain is built from TRBV7-9 and TRBJ2-3; 9 bases map to TRBD2. CDR3 size: 15 residues. Germline CDR1 is SEHNR and CDR2 is FQNEAQ (reference sequence). J gave up 5 bases and V 4 bases, and 7 bases lay outside the gene matches. The CDR3 loop reads CASSSSGARGDTQYF. The CDR3 coding sequence is TGTGCCAGCAGCTCTAGCGGGGCCCGGGGAGATACGCAGTATTTT. Full variable domain (outside the CDR3, taken from reference TRBV7-9 and TRBJ2-3): DTGVSQNPRHKITKRGQNVTFRCDPISEHNRLYWYRQTLGQGPEFLTYFQNEAQLEKSRLLSDRFSAERPKGSFSTLEIQRTEQGDSAMYLCASSSSGARGDTQYFGPGTRLTVL.

The chain recombines TRBV30 with TRBJ1-1; D is unresolved. The CDR3 consists of 11 residues. Germline V gives CDR1 GTSNPN, CDR2 SVGIG (reference sequence). Trimming cost V 4 bases and J 11 bases, with 14 bases left between them. CDR3 DNA sequence: TGTGCCTGGAATTCCAAGGTAGCGGCTTTCTTT. It yields the protein CAWNSKVAAFF.

This chain uses TRBV2 with TRBJ2-7; possible D gene TRBD2, 6 bases. CDR1 is SNHLY, CDR2 FYNNEI, per germline. The CDR3 sequence is 13 residues long. The V end was cut by 7 bases, the J end by 4 bases, with 14 bases between. CDR3 region: CASTPGVLYEQYF. For the CDR3, the DNA is TGTGCCAGCACACCGGGAGTTTTGTACGAGCAGTACTTC.

This clone appeared once. The rearrangement uses TRBV5-4 and TRBJ1-1, with 8 nucleotides matching TRBD1. Trimming at V came to 4 bases and at J to 11 bases, leaving 16 bases not matched to a gene. This CDR3 comprises 15 residues. Germline V gene data show CDR1 as SGHNT and CDR2 as YYREEE (reference sequence). DNA of the CDR3: TGTGCCAGCAGCGAGGACAGGGAAAGTTCCTTGAAGGCTTTCTTT. Translating it yields CASSEDRESSLKAFF.

The chain recombines TRBV5-6 with TRBJ2-7; D gene unclear. Germline assignment: CDR1 SGHDT and CDR2 YYEEEE. This CDR3 spans 11 amino acids. With 4 bases removed from V and 2 bases from J, the gap between germline ends came to 4 bases. CDR3 amino acids: CASSRTYEQYF. The CDR3 DNA follows: TGTGCCAGCAGCCGTACCTACGAGCAGTACTTC.

The chain recombines TRBV5-1 with TRBJ2-7, with D possibly TRBD2 on 5 matching bases. The V gene's germline CDR1 is SGHRS and CDR2 YFSETQ. The CDR3 has 13 residues. V was shortened by 4 bases and J by 1 base, with 9 bases between the two germline ends. CDR3 sequence reads: CASSPAVSYEQYF. The CDR3 DNA sequence: TGCGCCAGCAGCCCAGCGGTGTCCTACGAGCAGTACTTC. The full variable domain, completed using reference TRBV5-1 and TRBJ2-7, is KAGVTQTPRYLIKTRGQQVTLSCSPISGHRSVSWYQQTPGQGLQFLFEYFSETQRNKGNFPGRFSGRQFSNSRSEMNVSTLELGDSALYLCASSPAVSYEQYFGPGTRLTVT.

J is TRBJ2-4 and V is TRBV6-4; 7 bases are shared with TRBD1. From germline, CDR1 is MRHNA and CDR2 SNTAGT. The CDR3 is 14 residues long. J gave up 2 bases and V 7 bases, and 5 bases lay outside the gene matches. The CDR3 DNA is TGTGCCAGCAAACAGGGGAACCCCAAAAACATTCAGTACTTC. Amino acid sequence: CASKQGNPKNIQYF.

The sample holds one count of this clone. The gene calls are TRBV7-9 and TRBJ2-4; a possible D gene is TRBD2 (6 bases). Looked up from germline, CDR1 is SEHNR and CDR2 is FQNEAQ (reference sequence). This CDR3 region has 17 residues. Trimming took 1 base from V and 1 from J, leaving 14 bases between them. CDR3 residues: CASSLGIDRGAKNIQYF. Written as DNA, the CDR3 is TGTGCCAGCAGCTTAGGTATCGACCGGGGGGCCAAAAACATTCAGTACTTC.